Sequencing of this T cell receptor (beta chain) was carried out in a study of T-cell reconstitution after alpha-beta-depleted transplantation in children. Study-wide points: Roughly two months post-transplant, alpha-beta T cells reportedly originated from several hundred graft clones that had expanded. The study traced high day-60 TCRbeta diversity in some patients to surviving recipient T cells and thymic progenitors. By one year post-transplant, T-cell counts and diversity largely arose from T cells that were newly produced.

This clonotype has just a few counts. Its antigen is undetermined. Preparation of the TCRbeta library was carried out with unique molecular identifiers. TCRdb itself ran the PCR reads through MiXCR, one entry per CDR3 protein. The repertoire holds 200,000 to 250,000 distinct CDR3 sequences, with about 25% as singletons. The germline V gene encodes CDR1 DFQATT and CDR2 SNEGSKA (reference sequence). Trimming removed 4 bases from V and 6 bases from J; junction bases left unmatched: 8. The CDR3 is made up of 14 amino acids. Here the sequenced sample was PBMCs, taken before TCRalphabeta/CD19-depleted stem cell transplant. The chain combines TRBV20-1 with TRBJ2-3; TRBD2 aligns across 9 bases. The clonotype comes from a girl aged 2-9 years with Fanconi anemia, due to receive a stem cell transplant. The CDR3 DNA is TGCAGTGCTACTATTAGCGGGAGAGGTGATACGCAGTATTTT. Its protein product is CSATISGRGDTQYF.